Listed here are 5 T cell receptor beta chains from one sample, sequenced in a study of control samples from healthy donors and cancer patients. Data came from immunoSEQ multiplex PCR; TCRdb stores just in-frame clones and leaves some out. In the table there are 150,000 to 170,000 clones, around 95% of which are singletons. The sample was blood. These receptors all stem from a man in his forties or fifties in good health.

J is TRBJ1-3 and V is TRBV2; 7 nucleotides line up with TRBD1. This CDR3 is built from 15 residues. Looked up from germline, CDR1 is SNHLY and CDR2 is FYNNEI. Trimming took 0 bases from V and 5 from J; bases not matched to a gene: 4. The CDR3 reads CASSEAQGQRNTIYF. The CDR3 nucleotides read TGTGCCAGCAGTGAAGCGCAGGGACAGAGAAACACCATATATTTT.

V gene TRBV4-1 combines with J gene TRBJ2-1; D possibly corresponds to TRBD1 (5 bases). The germline V gene encodes CDR1 MGHRA and CDR2 YSYEKL. The V and J ends lost 2 bases and 2 bases respectively, with 13 bases between them. The CDR3 contains 16 residues. In nucleotides, the CDR3 is TGCGCCAGCAGCCAACCCCTTAGGGGTACCTACAATGAGCAGTTCTTC. Translation: CASSQPLRGTYNEQFF.

The chain recombines TRBV27 with TRBJ1-5; D is unclear. This CDR3 region has 13 residues. The germline V gene encodes CDR1 MNHEY and CDR2 SMNVEV (reference sequence). The V end was cut by 3 bases, the J end by 7 bases, with 10 bases between. CDR3 region: CASSFRSGQPQHF. In nucleotides, the CDR3 is TGTGCCAGCAGTTTTAGGTCTGGGCAGCCCCAGCATTTT.

The CDR3 DNA is TGTGCCAGCAGCCAAGGGTTGGGACAGCCCCAGCATTTT. Translation: CASSQGLGQPQHF. The chain is built from TRBV3-1 (or the pseudogene TRBV3-2) and TRBJ1-5; D not resolved. The CDR3 has 13 residues. The germline V and J ends were trimmed by 1 base and 7 bases, with 8 bases remaining between them. Germline assignment: CDR1 LGHDT and CDR2 YNNKEL (reference sequence).

The gene calls are TRBV13 and TRBJ1-2; D unresolved. Trimming cost V 2 bases and J 7 bases, with 8 bases left between them. CDR1 is PRHDT and CDR2 is FYEKMQ in the germline V gene (reference sequence). The CDR3 loop spans 12 amino acids. The CDR3 DNA sequence: TGTGCCAGCAGCTTATGGCCGGTTGGCTACACCTTC. This codes for CASSLWPVGYTF.